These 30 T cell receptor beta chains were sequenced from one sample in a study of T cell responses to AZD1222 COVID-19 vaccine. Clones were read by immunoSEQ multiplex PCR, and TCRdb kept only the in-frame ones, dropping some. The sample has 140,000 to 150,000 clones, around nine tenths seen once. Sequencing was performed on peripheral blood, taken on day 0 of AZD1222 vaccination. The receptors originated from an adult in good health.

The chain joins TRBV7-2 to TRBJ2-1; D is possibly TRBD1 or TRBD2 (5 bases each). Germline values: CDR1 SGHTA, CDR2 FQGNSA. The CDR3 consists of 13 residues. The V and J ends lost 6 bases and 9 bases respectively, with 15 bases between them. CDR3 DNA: TGTGCCAGCAGGCATATTCCCGGGACTGAGCAGTTCTTC. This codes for CASRHIPGTEQFF.

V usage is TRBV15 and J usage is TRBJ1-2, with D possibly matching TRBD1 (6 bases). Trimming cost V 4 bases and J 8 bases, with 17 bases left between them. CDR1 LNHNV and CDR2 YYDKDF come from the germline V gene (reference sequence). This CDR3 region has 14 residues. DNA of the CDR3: TGTGCCACCAGCACGCAGGGGAAGGATCACGGCTACACCTTC. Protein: CATSTQGKDHGYTF.

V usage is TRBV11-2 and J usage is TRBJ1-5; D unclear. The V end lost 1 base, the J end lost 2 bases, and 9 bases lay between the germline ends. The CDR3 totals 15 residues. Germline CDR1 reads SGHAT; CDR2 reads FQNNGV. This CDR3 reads CASSLGASGNQPQHF. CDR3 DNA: TGTGCCAGCAGCTTAGGGGCTAGTGGCAATCAGCCCCAGCATTTT.

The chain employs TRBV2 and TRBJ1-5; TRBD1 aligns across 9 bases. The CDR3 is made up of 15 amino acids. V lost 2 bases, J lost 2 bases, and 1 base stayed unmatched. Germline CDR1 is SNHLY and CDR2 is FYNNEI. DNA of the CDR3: TGTGCCAGCAGTGAAAGGGACAGGGGCAATCAGCCCCAGCATTTT. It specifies CASSERDRGNQPQHF.

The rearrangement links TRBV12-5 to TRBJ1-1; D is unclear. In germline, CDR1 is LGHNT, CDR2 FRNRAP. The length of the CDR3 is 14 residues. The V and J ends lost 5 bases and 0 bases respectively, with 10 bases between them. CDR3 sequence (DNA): TGTGCTAGTGGTCATAAAGACCTGAACACTGAAGCTTTCTTT. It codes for CASGHKDLNTEAFF.

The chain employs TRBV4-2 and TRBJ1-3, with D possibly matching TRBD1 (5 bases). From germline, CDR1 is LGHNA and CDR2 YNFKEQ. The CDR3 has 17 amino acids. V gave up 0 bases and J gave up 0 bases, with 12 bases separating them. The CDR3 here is CASSQEIAGSSGNTIYF. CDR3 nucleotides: TGTGCCAGCAGCCAAGAGATAGCAGGGAGCTCTGGAAACACCATATATTTT.

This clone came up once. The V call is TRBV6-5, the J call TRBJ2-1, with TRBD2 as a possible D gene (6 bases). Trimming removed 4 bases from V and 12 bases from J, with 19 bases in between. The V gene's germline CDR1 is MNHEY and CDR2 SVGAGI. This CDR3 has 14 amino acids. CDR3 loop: CASSWSGTFTLQFF. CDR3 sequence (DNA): TGTGCCAGCAGTTGGTCCGGGACTTTTACTTTGCAGTTCTTC.

The CDR3, as DNA: TGTGCCAGCAGCGCACAGGGTTATGGGGATCCTGAAGCTTTCTTT. It translates to CASSAQGYGDPEAFF. V gene TRBV7-9 combines with J gene TRBJ1-1; weak D call: TRBD1 (6 bases). Trimming cost V 5 bases and J 6 bases, with 19 bases left between them. The CDR3 loop spans 15 amino acids. Germline CDR1 is SEHNR and CDR2 is FQNEAQ (reference sequence).

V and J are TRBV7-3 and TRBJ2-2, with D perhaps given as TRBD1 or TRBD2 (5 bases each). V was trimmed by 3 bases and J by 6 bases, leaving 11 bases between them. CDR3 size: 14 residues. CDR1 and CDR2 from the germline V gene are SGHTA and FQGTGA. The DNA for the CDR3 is TGTGCCAGCAGCTTCCACCGGGACGCCGGGGAGCTGTTTTTT. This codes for CASSFHRDAGELFF.

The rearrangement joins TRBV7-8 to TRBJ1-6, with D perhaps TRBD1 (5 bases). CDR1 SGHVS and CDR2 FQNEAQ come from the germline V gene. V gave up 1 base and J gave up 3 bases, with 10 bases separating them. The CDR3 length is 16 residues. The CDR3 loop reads CASSLGAGGYNSPLHF. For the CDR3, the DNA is TGTGCCAGCAGCTTAGGGGCGGGGGGCTATAATTCACCCCTCCACTTT.

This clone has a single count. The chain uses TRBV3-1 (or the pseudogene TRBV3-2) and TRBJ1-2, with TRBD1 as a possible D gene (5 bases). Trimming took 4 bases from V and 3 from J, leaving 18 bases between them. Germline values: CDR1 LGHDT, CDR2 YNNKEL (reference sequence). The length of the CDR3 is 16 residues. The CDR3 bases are TGTGCCAGCAGCCTATCTTATACAGGATCCCACTATGGCTACACCTTC. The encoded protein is CASSLSYTGSHYGYTF.

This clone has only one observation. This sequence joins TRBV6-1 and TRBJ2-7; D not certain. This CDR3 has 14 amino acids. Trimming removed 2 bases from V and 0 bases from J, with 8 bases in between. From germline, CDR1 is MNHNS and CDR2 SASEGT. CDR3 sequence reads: CASSERYYSYEQYF. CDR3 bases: TGTGCCAGCAGTGAAAGGTACTACTCCTACGAGCAGTACTTC.

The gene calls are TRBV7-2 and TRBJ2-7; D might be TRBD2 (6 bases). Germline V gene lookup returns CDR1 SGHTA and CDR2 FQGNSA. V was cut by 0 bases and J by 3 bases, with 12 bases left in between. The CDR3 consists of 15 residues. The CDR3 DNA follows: TGTGCCAGCAGCTTAGCGGCGGGAATCGGCTACGAGCAGTACTTC. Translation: CASSLAAGIGYEQYF.

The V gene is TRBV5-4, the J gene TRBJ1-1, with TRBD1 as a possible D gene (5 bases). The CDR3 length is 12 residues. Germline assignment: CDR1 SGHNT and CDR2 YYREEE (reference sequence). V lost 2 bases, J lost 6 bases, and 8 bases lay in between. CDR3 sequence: CASSLGAAEAFF. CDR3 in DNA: TGTGCCAGCAGCTTAGGGGCGGCTGAAGCTTTCTTT.

DNA of the CDR3: TGTGCCAGCAGCTTAATCCATGAGCAGTTCTTC. Translating gives CASSLIHEQFF. V is TRBV7-9 and J is TRBJ2-1; D is uncertain. CDR1 is SEHNR, CDR2 FQNEAQ, per germline (reference sequence). This CDR3 spans 11 amino acids. V shed 2 bases and J shed 8 bases, with 4 bases lying between them.

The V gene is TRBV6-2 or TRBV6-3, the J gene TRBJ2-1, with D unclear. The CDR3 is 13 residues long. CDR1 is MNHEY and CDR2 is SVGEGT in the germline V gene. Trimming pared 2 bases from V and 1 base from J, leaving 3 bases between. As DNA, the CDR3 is TGTGCCAGCAGTTACGAGTCCTACAATGAGCAGTTCTTC. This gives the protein CASSYESYNEQFF.

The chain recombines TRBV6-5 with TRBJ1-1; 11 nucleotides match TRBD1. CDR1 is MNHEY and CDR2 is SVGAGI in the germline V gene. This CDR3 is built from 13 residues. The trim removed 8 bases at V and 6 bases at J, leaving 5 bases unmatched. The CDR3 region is CASRTGGSAEAFF. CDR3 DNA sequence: TGTGCCAGCCGGACAGGGGGCAGCGCTGAAGCTTTCTTT.

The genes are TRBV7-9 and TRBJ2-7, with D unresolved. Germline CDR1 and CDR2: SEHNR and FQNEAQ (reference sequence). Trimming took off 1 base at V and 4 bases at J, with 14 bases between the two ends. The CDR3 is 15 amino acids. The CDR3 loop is CASSLGPFPAYEQYF. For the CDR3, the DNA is TGTGCCAGCAGCTTAGGTCCATTTCCTGCGTACGAGCAGTACTTC.

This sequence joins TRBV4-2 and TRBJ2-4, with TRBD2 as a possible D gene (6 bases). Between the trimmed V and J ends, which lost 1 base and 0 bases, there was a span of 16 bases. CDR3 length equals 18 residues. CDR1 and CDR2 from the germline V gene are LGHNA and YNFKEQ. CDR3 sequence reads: CASSQAGEYAIAKNIQYF. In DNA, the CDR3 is TGTGCCAGCAGCCAAGCGGGAGAATACGCAATAGCCAAAAACATTCAGTACTTC.

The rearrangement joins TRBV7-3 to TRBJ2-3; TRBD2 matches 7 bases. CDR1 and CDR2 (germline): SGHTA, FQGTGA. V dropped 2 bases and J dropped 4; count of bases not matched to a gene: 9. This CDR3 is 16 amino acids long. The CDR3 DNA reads TGTGCCAGCAGCTTATTAGGAGGGGACTACGCAGATACGCAGTATTTT. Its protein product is CASSLLGGDYADTQYF. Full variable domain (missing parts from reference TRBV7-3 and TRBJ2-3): GAGVSQTPSNKVTEKGKYVELRCDPISGHTALYWYRQSLGQGPEFLIYFQGTGAADDSGLPNDRFFAVRPEGSVSTLKIQRTERGDSAVYLCASSLLGGDYADTQYFGPGTRLTVL.

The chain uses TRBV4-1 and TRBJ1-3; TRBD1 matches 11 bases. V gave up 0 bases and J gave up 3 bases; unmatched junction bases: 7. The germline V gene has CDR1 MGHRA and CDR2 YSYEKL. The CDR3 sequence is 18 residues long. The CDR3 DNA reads TGCGCCAGCAGCCAAGAGGGGCGGACAGGGGGCTTTGGAAACACCATATATTTT. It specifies CASSQEGRTGGFGNTIYF.

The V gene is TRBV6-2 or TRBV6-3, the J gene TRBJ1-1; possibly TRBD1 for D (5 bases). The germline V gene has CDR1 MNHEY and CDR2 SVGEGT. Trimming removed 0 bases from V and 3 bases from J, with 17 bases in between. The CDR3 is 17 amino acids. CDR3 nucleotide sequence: TGTGCCAGCAGTTACTCGATTTCACCGGGGGAGGACACTGAAGCTTTCTTT. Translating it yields CASSYSISPGEDTEAFF.

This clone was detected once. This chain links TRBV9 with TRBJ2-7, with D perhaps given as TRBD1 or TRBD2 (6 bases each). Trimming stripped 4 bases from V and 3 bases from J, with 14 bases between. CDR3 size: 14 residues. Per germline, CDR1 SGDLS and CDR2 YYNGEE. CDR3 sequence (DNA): TGTGCCAGCAGCCGCAGGGGAGGAAACTACGAGCAGTACTTC. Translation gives CASSRRGGNYEQYF.

CDR3 nucleotides: TGTGCCAGCAGTGAACCATGGGGTATTCAGCCCCAGCATTTT. Its translation is CASSEPWGIQPQHF. The chain recombines TRBV6-1 with TRBJ1-5; D gene ambiguous. In germline, CDR1 is MNHNS, CDR2 SASEGT. The length of the CDR3 is 14 residues. The V and J ends lost 2 bases and 6 bases respectively, with 11 bases between them.

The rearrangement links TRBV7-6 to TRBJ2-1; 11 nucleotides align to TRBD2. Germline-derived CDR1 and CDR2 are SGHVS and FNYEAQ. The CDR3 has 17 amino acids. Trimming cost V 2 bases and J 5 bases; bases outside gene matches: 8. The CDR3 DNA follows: TGTGCCAGCAGCTTACTGCGGACTAGCGGGTTAAACAATGAGCAGTTCTTC. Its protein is CASSLLRTSGLNNEQFF.

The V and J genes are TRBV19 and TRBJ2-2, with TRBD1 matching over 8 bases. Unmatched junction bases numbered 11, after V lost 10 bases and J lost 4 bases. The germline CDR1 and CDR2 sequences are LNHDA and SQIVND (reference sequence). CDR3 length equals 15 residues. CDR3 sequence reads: CATARTGGGTGELFF. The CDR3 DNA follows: TGTGCCACCGCGCGAACAGGGGGTGGCACCGGGGAGCTGTTTTTT.

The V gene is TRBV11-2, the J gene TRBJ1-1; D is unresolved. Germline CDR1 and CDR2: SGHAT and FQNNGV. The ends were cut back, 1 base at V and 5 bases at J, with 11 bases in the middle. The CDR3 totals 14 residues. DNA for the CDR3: TGTGCCAGCAGCTTAGTACCGTGGAGAACTGAAGCTTTCTTT. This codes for CASSLVPWRTEAFF.

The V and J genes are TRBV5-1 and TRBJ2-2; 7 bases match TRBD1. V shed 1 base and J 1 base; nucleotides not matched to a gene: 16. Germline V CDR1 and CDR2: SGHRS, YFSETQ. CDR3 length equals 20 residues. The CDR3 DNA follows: TGCGCCAGCAGCTTGCCCCGACAGGGAGACACGGTCAAGAACACCGGGGAGCTGTTTTTT. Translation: CASSLPRQGDTVKNTGELFF.

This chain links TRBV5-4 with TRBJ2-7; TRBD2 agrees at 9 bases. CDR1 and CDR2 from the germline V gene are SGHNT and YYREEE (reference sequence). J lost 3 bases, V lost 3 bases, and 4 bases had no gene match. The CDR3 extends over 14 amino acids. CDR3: CASSSETSGYEQYF. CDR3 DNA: TGTGCCAGCAGCTCCGAGACTAGCGGCTACGAGCAGTACTTC.

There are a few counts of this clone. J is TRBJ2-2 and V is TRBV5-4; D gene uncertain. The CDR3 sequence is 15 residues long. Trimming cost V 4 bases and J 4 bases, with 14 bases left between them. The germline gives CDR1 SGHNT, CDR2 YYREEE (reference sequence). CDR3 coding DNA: TGTGCCAGCAGCCATGACCCGGAACTCACCGGGGAGCTGTTTTTT. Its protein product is CASSHDPELTGELFF.